These 25 T cell receptor beta chains share one sample of origin, sequenced in a study of T cell changes during pregnancy in multiple sclerosis. The method was immunoSEQ multiplex PCR; TCRdb's version includes in-frame clones alone and lacks a portion of them. The profile covers about 20,000 clones, with approximately 90% appearing a single time and approximately 6.8% taken by the ten largest. The sequencing used CD8+ T cells from peripheral blood mononuclear cells, collected in the third trimester of pregnancy. These receptors all stem from a female donor in good health, enrolled as a control in a pregnancy study.

The rearrangement links TRBV30 to TRBJ2-7; D might be TRBD1 (5 bases). Trimming took 4 bases from V and 3 from J, leaving 19 bases between them. Germline V lookup: CDR1 GTSNPN, CDR2 SVGIG (reference sequence). The CDR3 extends over 15 amino acids. The CDR3 reads CAWNAPGQGYYEQYF. The CDR3 nucleotides read TGTGCCTGGAATGCCCCGGGTCAGGGTTACTACGAGCAGTACTTC.

Here the CDR3 DNA reads TGCGCCAGCAGCCAAGTATACGGGACAGAGTTCTACGAGCAGTACTTC. Its protein product is CASSQVYGTEFYEQYF. The V gene is TRBV4-3, the J gene TRBJ2-7, with TRBD1 matching 7 bases. The CDR3 is 16 residues long. V was clipped by 1 base and J by 3 bases; unmatched bases: 9. Germline values: CDR1 LGHNA, CDR2 YSLEER.

The chain uses TRBV6-5 and TRBJ2-5; D is perhaps TRBD1 (6 bases). The V gene's germline CDR1 is MNHEY and CDR2 SVGAGI. Trimming cost V 4 bases and J 5 bases, with 14 bases left between them. The CDR3 has 14 amino acids. The DNA of the CDR3 is TGTGCCAGCAGTTTGTTCAACAGGGTGGAGACCCAGTACTTC. Amino acids: CASSLFNRVETQYF.

CDR3 coding DNA: TGTGCCAGCAGCTTAGGAGGTTGGCTGAACACTGAAGCTTTCTTT. It codes for CASSLGGWLNTEAFF. The rearrangement uses TRBV11-2 and TRBJ1-1; D unclear. The CDR3 is 15 amino acids. Trimming stripped 1 base from V and 0 bases from J, with 9 bases between. Germline CDR1 SGHAT, CDR2 FQNNGV.

This sequence joins TRBV7-9 and TRBJ2-1; 7 bases align to TRBD2. The CDR3 spans 15 residues. Germline V lookup: CDR1 SEHNR, CDR2 FQNEAQ (reference sequence). Trimming removed 2 bases from V and 9 bases from J; junction bases left unmatched: 10. CDR3 in amino acids: CASSLTRGSGGEQFF. CDR3 DNA sequence: TGTGCCAGCAGCTTAACCCGCGGTTCGGGGGGTGAGCAGTTCTTC.

This clone was detected only once. J is TRBJ2-1 and V is TRBV7-8; TRBD2 matches at 7 bases. The CDR3 consists of 16 residues. V was clipped by 5 bases and J by 3 bases; unmatched bases: 10. The germline V gene has CDR1 SGHVS and CDR2 FQNEAQ. Written as DNA, the CDR3 is TGTGCCAGCAGCGTCCCCCCAGCGGGAATCTACAATGAGCAGTTCTTC. It codes for CASSVPPAGIYNEQFF.

The V gene is TRBV7-8, the J gene TRBJ1-5, with 12 bases identical to TRBD1. The CDR3 runs to 19 residues. J lost 1 base, V lost 7 bases, and 14 bases had no gene match. Germline V gene data show CDR1 as SGHVS and CDR2 as FQNEAQ. CDR3 region: CASTLGDRGRRGSNQPQHF. The DNA of the CDR3 is TGTGCCAGCACGCTAGGGGACAGGGGGCGCCGGGGGAGCAATCAGCCCCAGCATTTT.

The chain uses TRBV5-6 and TRBJ2-7; D is ambiguous. CDR3 length: 16 amino acids. CDR1 is SGHDT and CDR2 is YYEEEE in the germline V gene. V was clipped by 0 bases and J by 4 bases, with 17 bases between them. CDR3 region: CASSLVPGSYFYEQYF. The CDR3 DNA is TGTGCCAGCAGCTTGGTGCCGGGTTCTTATTTTTACGAGCAGTACTTC.

The V call is TRBV14, the J call TRBJ2-5; D is perhaps TRBD2 (5 bases). Trimming took off 2 bases at V and 13 bases at J, with 14 bases between the two ends. The CDR3 length is 12 residues. The germline CDR1 and CDR2 sequences are SGHDN and FVKESK. The CDR3 nucleotides are TGTGCCAGCAGCCAAAGGACTGATCGACGGTACTTC. Translation gives CASSQRTDRRYF. Full variable domain (remainder filled in from reference TRBV14 and TRBJ2-5): EAGVTQFPSHSVIEKGQTVTLRCDPISGHDNLYWYRRVMGKEIKFLLHFVKESKQDESGMPNNRFLAERTGGTYSTLKVQPAELEDSGVYFCASSQRTDRRYFGPGTRLLVL.

The chain uses TRBV5-1 and TRBJ2-2; D is unresolved. This CDR3 is 16 amino acids long. V was trimmed by 4 bases and J by 6 bases, leaving 19 bases between them. The germline V gene has CDR1 SGHRS and CDR2 YFSETQ. The CDR3 reads CASSLEVYEGPGELFF. CDR3 in DNA: TGCGCCAGCAGCCTCGAGGTGTATGAAGGTCCCGGGGAGCTGTTTTTT.

The chain couples TRBV6-6 to TRBJ2-1; the D is unclear. CDR3 length: 12 amino acids. Germline CDR1 MNHNY, CDR2 SVGAGI (reference sequence). Trimming shortened V by 3 bases and J by 7 bases, and 7 bases separated the two germline ends. The DNA for the CDR3 is TGTGCCAGCAGTTATGGAGATAATGAGCAGTTCTTC. This encodes CASSYGDNEQFF.

This chain connects TRBV6-5 to TRBJ2-7, with TRBD2 identical over 7 bases. Germline lookup yields CDR1 MNHEY and CDR2 SVGAGI. The CDR3 loop spans 13 amino acids. V was pared by 1 base and J by 5 bases, with 2 bases of the junction left unmatched. The CDR3 loop is CASSYLGGDEQYF. In DNA form, the CDR3 reads TGTGCCAGCAGTTACTTGGGAGGGGACGAGCAGTACTTC.

CDR3 sequence reads: CASSDFSGLESWNEQFF. CDR3 DNA: TGTGCCAGCAGTGATTTTTCGGGACTAGAGTCTTGGAATGAGCAGTTCTTC. This sequence joins TRBV25-1 and TRBJ2-1, with 8 positions matching TRBD2. Per germline, CDR1 MGHDK and CDR2 SYGVNS. The CDR3 is 17 amino acids. V shed 3 bases, J shed 7 bases, and the junction held 14 bases outside the gene matches. The variable domain in full, completed from reference TRBV25-1 and TRBJ2-1, reads EADIYQTPRYLVIGTGKKITLECSQTMGHDKMYWYQQDPGMELHLIHYSYGVNSTEKGDLSSESTVSRIRTEHFPLTLESARPSHTSQYLCASSDFSGLESWNEQFFGPGTRLTVL.

The chain recombines TRBV6-1 with TRBJ1-4; possibly TRBD1 for D (5 bases). V shed 4 bases and J shed 3 bases, with 18 bases lying between them. Germline V gene lookup returns CDR1 MNHNS and CDR2 SASEGT. The CDR3 has 17 residues. Written as DNA, the CDR3 is TGTGCCAGCAGTGGGGGTTTTTTGGGGGGAGCTAATGAAAAACTGTTTTTT. Its protein is CASSGGFLGGANEKLFF.

The V and J genes are TRBV29-1 and TRBJ2-4; TRBD2 matches 8 bases. There are 16 residues in the CDR3. V lost 4 bases, J lost 5 bases, and 13 bases stayed unmatched. Germline V lookup: CDR1 SQVTM, CDR2 ANQGSEA. CDR3 in DNA: TGCAGCGTTGTGGCCCCGGACATCGGGAGGGAAAACATTCAGTACTTC. Translation: CSVVAPDIGRENIQYF.

The J gene is TRBJ1-1, the V gene TRBV28, with 11 nucleotides matching TRBD1. This CDR3 comprises 15 residues. J was trimmed by 4 bases and V by 2 bases; bases with no gene match: 3. Germline-derived CDR1 and CDR2 are MDHEN and SYDVKM. This CDR3 is CASSLPDRGRTEAFF. DNA for the CDR3: TGTGCCAGCAGTTTACCGGACAGGGGGCGCACTGAAGCTTTCTTT.

CDR3 loop: CASSTELQGTEGYTF. The CDR3 DNA reads as TGTGCCAGCAGCACAGAATTACAGGGTACGGAGGGCTACACCTTC. The V gene is TRBV9, the J gene TRBJ1-2, with D possibly being TRBD1 (6 bases). V lost 4 bases to trimming and J lost 8 bases, with 21 bases between them. Germline CDR1 reads SGDLS; CDR2 reads YYNGEE. This CDR3 has 15 amino acids.

The count of this clone is one. This chain uses TRBV19 with TRBJ2-7, with D possibly TRBD1 on 6 matching bases. V shed 4 bases and J shed 5 bases, with 9 bases lying between them. CDR3 length equals 12 residues. The germline CDR1 and CDR2 sequences are LNHDA and SQIVND (reference sequence). The CDR3 nucleotides read TGTGCCAGTAGTACAGGGGCACACGAGCAGTACTTC. It codes for CASSTGAHEQYF.

The chain joins TRBV29-1 to TRBJ2-1, with 7 bases that match TRBD2. V shed 4 bases, J shed 7 bases, and the junction held 7 bases outside the gene matches. Germline V gene lookup returns CDR1 SQVTM and CDR2 ANQGSEA. The CDR3 spans 13 residues. The CDR3 sequence: CSVVVGGPNEQFF. For the CDR3, the DNA is TGCAGCGTTGTCGTGGGAGGGCCTAATGAGCAGTTCTTC.

The chain employs TRBV7-3 and TRBJ2-3, with 11 bases that match TRBD2. Germline V CDR1 and CDR2: SGHTA, FQGTGA. The CDR3 has 15 amino acids. Trimming cost V 6 bases and J 6 bases; bases outside gene matches: 8. The CDR3 DNA reads as TGTGCCAGCAGATTACTAGCGGGGGAGGCGGATACGCAGTATTTT. Translation gives CASRLLAGEADTQYF.

J is TRBJ2-3 and V is TRBV10-2; 7 bases map to TRBD2. Trimming took 7 bases from V and 1 from J; bases not matched to a gene: 8. The CDR3 sequence is 15 residues long. Germline V lookup: CDR1 WSHSY, CDR2 SAAADI. CDR3 sequence reads: CASNSGVGGTDTQYF. The CDR3, as DNA: TGCGCCAGCAACAGCGGGGTCGGAGGCACAGATACGCAGTATTTT.

The chain carries TRBV7-9 and TRBJ2-1; TRBD2 matches 8 bases. Losses at the gene ends were 3 bases for V and 5 bases for J; bases not matched to a gene: 3. Germline CDR1 is SEHNR and CDR2 is FQNEAQ (reference sequence). The CDR3 is 14 amino acids. CDR3 nucleotide sequence: TGTGCCAGCAGCTTGATGGGACTAGACAATGAGCAGTTCTTC. Translated, it gives CASSLMGLDNEQFF.

The chain has TRBV12-2 and TRBJ1-2; the table names TRBD1, a call not compared with the DNA. TRBV12-2 is reported as a pseudogene. The CDR3 totals 18 residues. The DNA of the CDR3 is TGTGCAAGTCGCTCTAGGGGTCCCAGGGGGCGAAGGAGCTATGGCTACACCTTC. It is translated as CASRSRGPRGRRSYGYTF.

The chain employs TRBV19 and TRBJ2-2; a possible D gene is TRBD2 (7 bases). The CDR3 has 16 residues. The V end was cut by 3 bases, the J end by 4 bases, with 15 bases between. CDR1 is LNHDA and CDR2 is SQIVND in the germline V gene (reference sequence). In DNA, the CDR3 is TGTGCCAGTAGTATCTCTGGGGGGGCGAGCACCGGGGAGCTGTTTTTT. The encoded protein is CASSISGGASTGELFF.

The chain links TRBV6-5 to TRBJ1-3, with D unresolved. Between the trimmed V and J ends, which lost 6 bases and 0 bases, there was a span of 12 bases. CDR3 length equals 15 residues. Germline V gene data show CDR1 as MNHEY and CDR2 as SVGAGI. CDR3 nucleotides: TGTGCCAGCAGGCCCGGGTGGCCCTCTGGAAACACCATATATTTT. Its translation: CASRPGWPSGNTIYF.